This T cell receptor beta chain appears in the sequencing data of a study of shared clonotypes between healthy human individuals. For sorted subsets, about 190 ng DNA per replicate equaled about 30,000 T cell genomes. TCRdb keeps only in-frame clones here, not all; method: immunoSEQ multiplex PCR. This sample yields some 2,000,000 clones, of which 90% to 95% are seen a single time; 0.1% to 0.15% belongs to the top ten. V lost 2 bases to trimming and J lost 6 bases; unmatched junction nucleotides: 0. The CDR3 is 14 residues long. Per the germline V gene, CDR1 is SGHNT and CDR2 is YENEEA. The TCR was taken from a young man in good health. The chain is built from TRBV11-3 and TRBJ2-2; 10 bases map to TRBD2. The material sequenced was naive CD4+ T cells sorted from blood. Subset noted: CD45RA+ positively selected. CDR3 protein: CASSLLAGAGELFF. CDR3 in DNA: TGTGCCAGCAGCTTACTAGCGGGGGCCGGGGAGCTGTTTTTT.